The 18 T cell receptor beta chains below come from one sample, sequenced in a study of blood T cell repertoires in COVID-19. Sequencing used immunoSEQ multiplex PCR; TCRdb keeps in-frame clones, though not all of them. Of approximately 80,000 clones listed, approximately 85% are singletons. Sequenced input: peripheral blood. The receptors come from a man in his fifties or sixties with COVID-19, enrolled during active disease.

The table lists this clone with a few counts. The V and J genes are TRBV6-5 and TRBJ2-7; the D is unclear. Trimming removed 7 bases from V and 2 bases from J, with 12 bases in between. Germline values: CDR1 MNHEY, CDR2 SVGAGI. The CDR3 loop spans 13 amino acids. The CDR3 region has the DNA TGTGCCAGCAATCCATACGGTACCTACGAGCAGTACTTC. Translation: CASNPYGTYEQYF.

A single count supports this clone. The chain couples TRBV6-2 or TRBV6-3 to TRBJ2-1; 11 bases line up with TRBD2. Germline V gene lookup returns CDR1 MNHEY and CDR2 SVGEGT. This CDR3 has 14 residues. The ends lost 6 bases at V and 7 bases at J; junction bases unmatched: 5. The CDR3 spells CASSLAGGPNEQFF. In DNA form, the CDR3 reads TGTGCCAGCAGCTTAGCGGGAGGGCCAAATGAGCAGTTCTTC.

V usage is TRBV29-1 and J usage is TRBJ1-1; 9 bases are a match to TRBD1. Germline assignment: CDR1 SQVTM and CDR2 ANQGSEA. The CDR3 is 13 amino acids. The V gene end was trimmed by 7 bases and the J gene end by 6 bases; junction bases not matched to a gene: 9. The CDR3, as DNA: TGCAGCGCAAGGGACAGGGTCATCGCTGAAGCTTTCTTT. It codes for CSARDRVIAEAFF. The complete variable domain, with remaining parts taken from reference TRBV29-1 and TRBJ1-1, reads SAVISQKPSRDICQRGTSLTIQCQVDSQVTMMFWYRQQPGQSLTLIATANQGSEATYESGFVIDKFPISRPNLTFSTLTVSNMSPEDSSIYLCSARDRVIAEAFFGQGTRLTVV.

This clone came up a few times. This chain uses TRBV14 with TRBJ2-1, with unresolved D. The CDR3 extends over 13 amino acids. V lost 3 bases and J lost 12, with 15 bases in between. In germline, CDR1 is SGHDN, CDR2 FVKESK. The CDR3 DNA reads as TGTGCCAGCAGCCAGCCCCCACTTCGTTGGCAGTTCTTC. Translating gives CASSQPPLRWQFF.

The chain links TRBV4-1 to TRBJ1-3; perhaps TRBD1 as D (5 bases). The CDR3 is 14 amino acids. In germline, CDR1 is MGHRA, CDR2 YSYEKL. Trimming pared 0 bases from V and 2 bases from J, leaving 5 bases between. In nucleotides, the CDR3 is TGCGCCAGCAGCCAAGACAGGGCTGGAAACACCATATATTTT. It specifies CASSQDRAGNTIYF.

This clone was found a few times. This chain joins TRBV2 and TRBJ2-2; 7 positions agree with TRBD2. Germline assignment: CDR1 SNHLY and CDR2 FYNNEI. The CDR3 extends over 13 amino acids. V dropped 6 bases and J dropped 6; count of bases not matched to a gene: 4. The chain's CDR3 is CASRGRGAGELFF. CDR3 sequence (DNA): TGTGCCAGCAGGGGGAGGGGTGCCGGGGAGCTGTTTTTT.

The chain employs TRBV30 and TRBJ2-7; D might be TRBD2 (5 bases). CDR3 length equals 13 residues. Per the germline V gene, CDR1 is GTSNPN and CDR2 is SVGIG (reference sequence). V was clipped by 0 bases and J by 0 bases, with 6 bases between them. The chain's CDR3 is CAWSVGVSYEQYF. The DNA of the CDR3 is TGTGCCTGGAGTGTCGGGGTCTCCTACGAGCAGTACTTC.

This chain connects TRBV9 to TRBJ2-3, with D unresolved. Germline V lookup: CDR1 SGDLS, CDR2 YYNGEE. The CDR3 covers 17 residues. Deletions cut 0 bases from V and 1 base from J, with 15 bases between. The CDR3 here is CASSVGGAPQRTDTQYF. The CDR3 nucleotides are TGTGCCAGCAGCGTAGGAGGCGCTCCCCAACGCACAGATACGCAGTATTTT.

The CDR3 bases are TGTGCCAGCAGCTTATATGGGGGAGGTGAAAAACTGTTTTTT. Amino acids: CASSLYGGGEKLFF. The chain joins TRBV7-8 to TRBJ1-4; D is perhaps TRBD1 (5 bases). The CDR3 extends over 14 amino acids. Between the trimmed V and J ends, which lost 2 bases and 7 bases, there was a span of 11 bases. Germline-derived CDR1 and CDR2 are SGHVS and FQNEAQ.

The V gene is TRBV4-1, the J gene TRBJ1-4; D not resolved. Germline V gene sequence: CDR1 MGHRA, CDR2 YSYEKL. The CDR3 runs to 12 residues. V gave up 1 base and J gave up 13 bases, with 10 bases separating them. CDR3 DNA: TGCGCCAGCAGCCAAGGTCTCTCTCGACTGTTTTTT. It specifies CASSQGLSRLFF.

The CDR3 sequence is CASSWTGGGETQYF. CDR3 nucleotide sequence: TGTGCCAGCAGCTGGACAGGGGGGGGAGAGACCCAGTACTTC. The rearrangement joins TRBV2 to TRBJ2-5; 10 nucleotides align to TRBD1. After removal of 6 bases from V and 4 bases from J, the junction contained 5 bases not matched to a gene. The germline gives CDR1 SNHLY, CDR2 FYNNEI. There are 14 residues in the CDR3.

This rearrangement joins TRBV5-4 to TRBJ1-4; D remains unclear. CDR3 length: 16 amino acids. Trimming left V 4 bases short and J 0 bases short, with 13 bases between. The V gene's germline CDR1 is SGHNT and CDR2 YYREEE (reference sequence). This CDR3 reads CASSPGRGATNEKLFF. The CDR3 DNA follows: TGTGCCAGCAGCCCCGGACGGGGTGCAACTAATGAAAAACTGTTTTTT.

This CDR3 reads CASSSPGQLGGYTF. The CDR3 nucleotides read TGCGCCAGCAGTTCTCCGGGACAGCTCGGTGGCTACACCTTC. The V call is TRBV5-1, the J call TRBJ1-2, with 7 bases fitting TRBD1. Germline CDR1 and CDR2: SGHRS and YFSETQ. CDR3 length: 14 amino acids. V lost 5 bases to trimming and J lost 7 bases; unmatched junction nucleotides: 11.

V is TRBV6-2 or TRBV6-3 and J is TRBJ2-1; the match to TRBD2 covers 9 bases. The V and J ends lost 6 bases and 10 bases, in that order; junction bases with no gene match: 7. CDR3 length equals 13 residues. Germline V CDR1 and CDR2: MNHEY, SVGEGT. CDR3 protein: CASSLAGAREQFF. The DNA for the CDR3 is TGTGCCAGCAGCTTAGCGGGAGCAAGGGAGCAGTTCTTC.

V is TRBV27 and J is TRBJ2-1; D possibly corresponds to TRBD2 (5 bases). The germline V and J ends were trimmed by 5 bases and 2 bases, with 13 bases remaining between them. The CDR3 consists of 15 residues. Germline-derived CDR1 and CDR2 are MNHEY and SMNVEV (reference sequence). CDR3 sequence (DNA): TGTGCCAGCAGTCCCCGAGGACTTCCCTACAATGAGCAGTTCTTC. Translated, it gives CASSPRGLPYNEQFF.

V is TRBV18 and J is TRBJ1-2; tentative D call: TRBD1 (5 bases). CDR1 is KGHSH and CDR2 is LQKENI in the germline V gene. V lost 1 base and J 7 bases, leaving 7 bases between the germline ends. This CDR3 comprises 12 residues. CDR3 loop: CASSPRQGGYTF. Here the CDR3 DNA reads TGTGCCAGCTCACCACGGCAGGGTGGCTACACCTTC.

This clone came up once. The CDR3 coding sequence is TGTGCCAGCAGTCTCTACGGGGAGCTGTTTTTT. It translates to CASSLYGELFF. V usage is TRBV2 and J usage is TRBJ2-2; unclear D gene. The germline V gene has CDR1 SNHLY and CDR2 FYNNEI. V shed 5 bases and J shed 7 bases, with 5 bases lying between them. The CDR3 length is 11 residues.

Comments on this clone: A junction boundary mismatches the germline segment, possibly from a read error. The chain recombines TRBV3-1 (or the pseudogene TRBV3-2) with TRBJ2-7; D call uncertain. Germline CDR1 is LGHDT and CDR2 is YNNKEL (reference sequence). The CDR3 is made up of 9 amino acids. The CDR3 is CASSQDDTF. In DNA form, the CDR3 reads TGTGCCAGCAGCCAAGATGACACGTTC.